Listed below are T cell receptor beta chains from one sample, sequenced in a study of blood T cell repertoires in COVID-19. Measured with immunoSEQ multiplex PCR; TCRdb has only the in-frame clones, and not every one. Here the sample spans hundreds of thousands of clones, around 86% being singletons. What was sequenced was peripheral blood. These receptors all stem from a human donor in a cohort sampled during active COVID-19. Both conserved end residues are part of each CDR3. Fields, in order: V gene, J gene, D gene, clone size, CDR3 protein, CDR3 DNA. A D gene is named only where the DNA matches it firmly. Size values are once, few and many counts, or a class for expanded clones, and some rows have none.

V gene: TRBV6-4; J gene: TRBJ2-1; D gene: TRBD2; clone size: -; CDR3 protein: CASSVGGGSYNEQFF; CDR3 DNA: TGTGCCAGCAGTGTCGGGGGGGGATCCTACAATGAGCAGTTCTTC
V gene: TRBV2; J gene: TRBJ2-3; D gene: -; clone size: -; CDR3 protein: CASRIEAEADTQYF; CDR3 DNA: TGTGCCAGCAGGATTGAAGCAGAGGCAGATACGCAGTATTTT
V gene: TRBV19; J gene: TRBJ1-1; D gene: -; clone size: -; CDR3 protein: CASVGGGTEAFF; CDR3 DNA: TGTGCCAGTGTCGGGGGTGGAACTGAAGCTTTCTTT
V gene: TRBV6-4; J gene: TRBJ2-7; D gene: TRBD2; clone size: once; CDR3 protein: CASSEKSGAAYEQYF; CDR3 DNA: TGTGCCAGCAGTGAGAAAAGCGGGGCAGCCTACGAGCAGTACTTC
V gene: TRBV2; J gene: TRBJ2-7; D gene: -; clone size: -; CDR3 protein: CASLGEQGWQYF; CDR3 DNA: TGTGCCAGCCTTGGGGAACAGGGATGGCAGTACTTC
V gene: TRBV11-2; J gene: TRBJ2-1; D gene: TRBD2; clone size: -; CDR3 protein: CASSLAGGRATGEQFF; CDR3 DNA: TGTGCCAGCAGCTTAGCGGGCGGGAGGGCCACTGGTGAGCAGTTCTTC
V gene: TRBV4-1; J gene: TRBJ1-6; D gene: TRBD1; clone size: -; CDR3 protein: CASSSRDRGDSRPLHF; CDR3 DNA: TGCGCCAGCAGCTCTCGGGACAGGGGGGACTCTAGGCCCCTCCACTTT
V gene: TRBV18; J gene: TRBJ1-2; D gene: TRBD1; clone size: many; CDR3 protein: CASSLQPFPGGWGYTF; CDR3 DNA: TGTGCCAGCTCACTACAACCCTTTCCAGGGGGTTGGGGCTACACCTTC
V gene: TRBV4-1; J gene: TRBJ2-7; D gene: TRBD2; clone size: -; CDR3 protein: CASSPRGTSGSYEQYF; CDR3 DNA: TGCGCCAGCAGCCCCCGAGGGACTAGCGGGAGCTACGAGCAGTACTTC
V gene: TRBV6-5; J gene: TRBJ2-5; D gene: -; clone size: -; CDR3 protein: CASSFQPGETQYF; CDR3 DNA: TGTGCCAGCAGTTTTCAACCCGGGGAGACCCAGTACTTC
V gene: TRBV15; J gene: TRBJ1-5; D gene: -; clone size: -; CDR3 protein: CATSRGGESNQPQHF; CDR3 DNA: TGTGCCACCAGCAGGGGCGGGGAGAGCAATCAGCCCCAGCATTTT
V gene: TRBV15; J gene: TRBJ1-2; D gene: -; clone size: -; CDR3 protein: CATSRPASGGNYGYTF; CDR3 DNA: TGTGCCACCAGCCGGCCCGCTTCGGGGGGGAACTATGGCTACACCTTC
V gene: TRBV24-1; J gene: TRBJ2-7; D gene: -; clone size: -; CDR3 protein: CATSDRSGEQYF; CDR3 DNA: TGTGCCACCAGTGATCGGTCCGGCGAGCAGTACTTC
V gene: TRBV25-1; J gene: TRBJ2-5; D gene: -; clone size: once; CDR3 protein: CASSENRGETETQYF; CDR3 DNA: TGTGCCAGCAGTGAAAATCGCGGTGAAACGGAGACCCAGTACTTC
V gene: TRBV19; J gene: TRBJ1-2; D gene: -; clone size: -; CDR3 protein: CASSIRGSSNYGYTF; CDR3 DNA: TGTGCCAGTAGTATAAGGGGCTCGTCTAACTATGGCTACACCTTC
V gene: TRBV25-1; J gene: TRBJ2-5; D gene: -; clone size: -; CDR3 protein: CASSEWGRPQETQYF; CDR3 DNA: TGTGCCAGCAGTGAATGGGGGCGTCCCCAAGAGACCCAGTACTTC
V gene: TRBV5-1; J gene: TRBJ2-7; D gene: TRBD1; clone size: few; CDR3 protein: CASRGTGGKQYF; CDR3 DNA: TGCGCCAGCAGGGGGACAGGGGGGAAGCAGTACTTC
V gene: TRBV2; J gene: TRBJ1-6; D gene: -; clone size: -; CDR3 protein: CASSAGGETSPLHF; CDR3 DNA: TGTGCCAGCAGTGCCGGGGGGGAGACTTCACCCCTCCACTTT
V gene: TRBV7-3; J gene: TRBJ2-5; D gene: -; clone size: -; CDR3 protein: CASSFRGRGQETQYF; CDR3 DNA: TGTGCCAGCAGCTTTCGGGGGAGAGGGCAAGAGACCCAGTACTTC
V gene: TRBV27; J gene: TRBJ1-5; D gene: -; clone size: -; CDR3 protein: CASSPTASNQPQHF; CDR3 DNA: TGTGCCAGCAGCCCGACAGCGAGCAATCAGCCCCAGCATTTT
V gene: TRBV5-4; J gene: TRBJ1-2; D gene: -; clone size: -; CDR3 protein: CASSYTGDGDTF; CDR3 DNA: TGTGCCAGCAGCTATACAGGTGATGGGGACACCTTC
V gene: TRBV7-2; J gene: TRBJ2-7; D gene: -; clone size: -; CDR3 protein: CASSLMAGAPHEQYF; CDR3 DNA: TGTGCCAGCAGCTTAATGGCGGGGGCACCCCACGAGCAGTACTTC
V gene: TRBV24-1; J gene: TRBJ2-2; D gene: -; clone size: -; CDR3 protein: CASTHRGITSNTGELFF; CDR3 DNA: TGTGCCTCTACCCACCGGGGGATTACCTCGAACACCGGGGAGCTGTTTTTT
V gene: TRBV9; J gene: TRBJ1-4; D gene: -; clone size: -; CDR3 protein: CASSVSPGDNEKLFF; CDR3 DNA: TGTGCCAGCAGCGTAAGCCCGGGGGACAATGAAAAACTGTTTTTT
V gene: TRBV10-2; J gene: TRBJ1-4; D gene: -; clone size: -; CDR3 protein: CASSEGGENEKLFF; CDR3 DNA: TGCGCCAGCAGTGAAGGGGGAGAGAATGAAAAACTGTTTTTT
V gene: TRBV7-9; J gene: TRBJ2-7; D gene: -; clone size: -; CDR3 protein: CASSLALRYEQYF; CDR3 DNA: TGTGCCAGCAGCTTAGCTTTGCGATACGAGCAGTACTTC
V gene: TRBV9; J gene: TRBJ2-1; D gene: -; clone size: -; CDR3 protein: CASSVKDYHYNEQFF; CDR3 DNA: TGTGCCAGCAGCGTAAAGGACTACCATTACAATGAGCAGTTCTTC
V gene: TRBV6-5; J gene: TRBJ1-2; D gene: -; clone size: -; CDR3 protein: CASSYSWAQQENGYTF; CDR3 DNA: TGTGCCAGCAGTTACTCGTGGGCCCAACAGGAGAATGGCTACACCTTC
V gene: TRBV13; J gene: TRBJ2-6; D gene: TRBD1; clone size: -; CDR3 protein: CASSPRTGAYSGANVLTF; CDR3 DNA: TGTGCCAGCAGCCCCCGGACAGGGGCCTACTCTGGGGCCAACGTCCTGACTTTC
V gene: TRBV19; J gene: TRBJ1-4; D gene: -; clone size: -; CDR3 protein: CASSTGLDWEKLFF; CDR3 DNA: TGTGCCAGTAGTACGGGACTCGACTGGGAAAAACTGTTTTTT
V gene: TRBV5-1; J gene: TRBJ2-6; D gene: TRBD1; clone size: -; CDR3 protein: CASSLAGTGGSGANVLTF; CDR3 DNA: TGCGCCAGCAGCTTGGCTGGGACAGGGGGCTCTGGGGCCAACGTCCTGACTTTC
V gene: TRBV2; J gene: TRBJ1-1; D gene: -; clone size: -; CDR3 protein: CASSVSGGNTEAFF; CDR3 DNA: TGTGCCAGCAGTGTGTCGGGGGGCAACACTGAAGCTTTCTTT
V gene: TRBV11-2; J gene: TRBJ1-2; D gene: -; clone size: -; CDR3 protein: CASSSPRRGADGYTF; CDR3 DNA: TGTGCCAGCAGCTCACCTCGGCGGGGGGCAGATGGCTACACCTTC
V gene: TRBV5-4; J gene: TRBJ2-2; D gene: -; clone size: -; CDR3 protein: CASSLANTGELFF; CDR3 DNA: TGTGCCAGCAGTCTGGCAAACACCGGGGAGCTGTTTTTT
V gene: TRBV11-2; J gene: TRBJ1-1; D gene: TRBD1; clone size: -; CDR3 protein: CASSLTDRGSFGAFF; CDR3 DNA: TGTGCCAGCAGCTTAACGGACAGGGGTTCTTTTGGGGCTTTCTTT
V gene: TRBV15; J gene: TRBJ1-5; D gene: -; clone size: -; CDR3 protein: CATSREGGEWGDGQPQHF; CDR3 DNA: TGTGCCACCAGCAGAGAGGGAGGAGAGTGGGGGGACGGGCAGCCCCAGCATTTT
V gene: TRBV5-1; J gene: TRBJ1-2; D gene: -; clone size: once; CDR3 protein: CASSFQGGYGYTF; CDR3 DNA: TGCGCCAGCAGCTTTCAGGGCGGCTATGGCTACACCTTC
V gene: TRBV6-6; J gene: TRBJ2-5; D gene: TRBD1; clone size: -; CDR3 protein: CASSYIGQAQETQYF; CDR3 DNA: TGTGCCAGCAGTTATATAGGACAGGCCCAAGAGACCCAGTACTTC
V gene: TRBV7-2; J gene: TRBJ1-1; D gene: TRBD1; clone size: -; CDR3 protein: CASSLNAGGNTEAFF; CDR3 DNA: TGTGCCAGCAGCTTAAACGCAGGGGGGAACACTGAAGCTTTCTTT
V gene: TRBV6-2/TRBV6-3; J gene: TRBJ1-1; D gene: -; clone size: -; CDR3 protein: CASSYRDTGRGAAFF; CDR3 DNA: TGTGCCAGCAGTTACCGGGACACCGGTCGGGGGGCAGCTTTCTTT
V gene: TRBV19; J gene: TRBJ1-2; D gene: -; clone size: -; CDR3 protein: CASSYGEALGYTF; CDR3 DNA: TGTGCCAGTAGCTATGGGGAGGCCCTTGGCTACACCTTC
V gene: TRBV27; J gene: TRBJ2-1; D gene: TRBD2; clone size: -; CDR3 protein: CASSLGGSGRSYNEQFF; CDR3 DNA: TGTGCCAGCAGTTTAGGAGGTAGCGGGAGGTCCTACAATGAGCAGTTCTTC
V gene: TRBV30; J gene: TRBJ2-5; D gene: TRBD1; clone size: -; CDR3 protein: CAWRNRGGIETQYF; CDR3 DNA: TGTGCCTGGAGGAACAGGGGTGGGATAGAGACCCAGTACTTC
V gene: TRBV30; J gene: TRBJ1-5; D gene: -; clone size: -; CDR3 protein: CAWSVLSNQPQHF; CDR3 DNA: TGTGCCTGGAGTGTTCTTAGCAATCAGCCCCAGCATTTT
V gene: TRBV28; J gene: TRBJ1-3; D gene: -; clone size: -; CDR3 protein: CASSISSAGNTIYF; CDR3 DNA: TGTGCCAGCAGTATAAGTAGCGCTGGAAACACCATATATTTT
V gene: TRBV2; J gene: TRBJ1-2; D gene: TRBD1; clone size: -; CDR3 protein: CASSQDRGQNYGYTF; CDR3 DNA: TGTGCCAGCAGCCAAGACAGGGGGCAGAACTATGGCTACACCTTC
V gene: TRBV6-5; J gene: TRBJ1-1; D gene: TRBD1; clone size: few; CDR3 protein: CASSNHRGTEAFF; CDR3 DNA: TGTGCCAGCAGCAACCACAGGGGTACTGAAGCTTTCTTT
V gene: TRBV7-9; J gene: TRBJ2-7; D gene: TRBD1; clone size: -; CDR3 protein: CASSLTAGGLNEQYF; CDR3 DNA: TGTGCCAGCAGCTTAACCGCAGGGGGATTAAACGAGCAGTACTTC
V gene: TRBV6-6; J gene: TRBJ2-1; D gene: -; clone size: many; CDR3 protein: CASSLSDPTNNEQFF; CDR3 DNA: TGTGCCAGCAGTCTCTCCGATCCGACTAACAATGAGCAGTTCTTC
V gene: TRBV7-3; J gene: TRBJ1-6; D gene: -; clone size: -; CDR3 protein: CASSYHPPRQIYNSPLHF; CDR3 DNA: TGTGCCAGCAGCTACCACCCCCCTCGACAGATCTATAATTCACCCCTCCACTTT
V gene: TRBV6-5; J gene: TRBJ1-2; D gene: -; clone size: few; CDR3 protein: CARGGARWGGYTF; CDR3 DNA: TGTGCCAGAGGCGGGGCTCGGTGGGGTGGCTACACCTTC
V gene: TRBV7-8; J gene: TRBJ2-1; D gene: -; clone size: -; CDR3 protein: CASSSKTRQEENSYNEQFF; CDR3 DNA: TGTGCCAGCAGCTCCAAGACCCGACAGGAAGAAAACTCCTACAATGAGCAGTTCTTC
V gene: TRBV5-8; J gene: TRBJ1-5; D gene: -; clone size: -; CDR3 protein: CASSSLGAGSQPQHF; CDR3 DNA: TGTGCCAGCAGCTCACTTGGGGCAGGAAGTCAGCCCCAGCATTTT
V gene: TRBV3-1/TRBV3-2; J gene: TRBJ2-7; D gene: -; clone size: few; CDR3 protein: CASSQGYRGYEQYF; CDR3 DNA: TGTGCCAGCAGCCAAGGTTATCGGGGGTACGAGCAGTACTTC
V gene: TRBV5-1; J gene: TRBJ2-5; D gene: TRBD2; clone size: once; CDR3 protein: CASSLQGAGGAQETQYF; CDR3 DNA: TGCGCCAGCAGCTTGCAAGGAGCGGGAGGCGCCCAAGAGACCCAGTACTTC
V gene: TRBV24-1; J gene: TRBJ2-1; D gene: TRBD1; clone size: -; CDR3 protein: CASGTGGNLGQFF; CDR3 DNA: TGTGCCTCCGGGACAGGGGGCAATTTGGGGCAGTTCTTC
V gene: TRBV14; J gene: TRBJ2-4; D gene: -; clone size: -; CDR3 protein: CASSQGGQNIQYF; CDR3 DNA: TGTGCCAGCAGCCAAGGTGGCCAAAACATTCAGTACTTC